This T cell receptor beta chain was retrieved from a study of TIL therapy for anti-PD-1-resistant metastatic lung cancer. Overall study context: Half of patients were current or former smokers. By whole-exome sequencing, median non-synonymous tumor mutation burden was over 1.2 mutations per megabase.

Study conclusions and caveats: TIL cultures after expansion showed higher clonality and lower diversity than baseline tumor (median around 6% vs 30%).

Time point specified: pre-treatment sample, taken before nivolumab and TIL therapy. Pleural nodules or supraclavicular lymph nodes made up most of the excised metastases sampled. Progressing patients received lymphodepletion, expanded TIL infusion and IL-2. The immunoSEQ assay was v3. Sequenced by immunoSEQ multiplex PCR; TCRdb stores in-frame clones only, minus some. The data show some 7,000 clones, with about 61% seen just once and around 7.7% held by the top ten. V was cut by 3 bases and J by 3 bases, with 23 bases left in between. Germline V lookup: CDR1 MDHEN, CDR2 SYDVKM. CDR3 length: 18 amino acids. Turning to this clone: Its cognate antigen is unknown.

The sequence came from a person between 25 and 79 years old with non-small cell lung cancer. Sequenced material: tumor tissue, taken at baseline. The gene calls are TRBV28 and TRBJ1-2; D is unclear. In DNA, the CDR3 is TGTGCCAGCAGTTTTACCCCAGGTTTGGGAGCTAGCCACTATGGCTACACCTTC. Amino acids: CASSFTPGLGASHYGYTF.